The 21 T cell receptor beta chains below were found in one sample sequenced in a study of cytomegalovirus exposure and HLA in healthy donors. Vbeta (60) and Jbeta (13) primers were used in the PCR. The data were produced by immunoSEQ multiplex PCR, yet TCRdb's version contains in-frame clones alone and is incomplete. The sample yields some 180,000 clones, around 80% seen once. Input material: PBMCs. These receptor sequences come from a man between 18 and 35 years old in good health and CMV-seronegative.

Note on this clone: The identical CDR3 is also encoded by other nucleotide sequences in the sample. The V call is TRBV2, the J call TRBJ1-1, with a tentative D call TRBD1 (6 bases). CDR1 and CDR2 from the germline V gene are SNHLY and FYNNEI. Trimming took off 7 bases at V and 2 bases at J, with 23 bases between the two ends. This CDR3 region has 17 residues. The CDR3 DNA reads as TGTGCCAGCAATACCTTCCTCGGGGGGGGCCCTAACACTGAAGCTTTCTTT. This gives the protein CASNTFLGGGPNTEAFF.

The chain has TRBV5-3 and TRBJ2-7, with D possibly being TRBD2 (5 bases). TRBV5-3 is known as an ORF, though its function is uncertain. Between the trimmed V and J ends, which lost 0 bases and 3 bases, there was a span of 10 bases. The CDR3 is made up of 14 amino acids. The CDR3 DNA reads as TGTGCCAGAAGCTTGGCGTCCGGGATCTACGAGCAGTACTTC. Its protein is CARSLASGIYEQYF.

The J gene is TRBJ1-2, the V gene TRBV4-2; D remains ambiguous. V lost 0 bases to trimming and J lost 4 bases, with 15 bases between them. The CDR3 is 16 residues long. Germline lookup yields CDR1 LGHNA and CDR2 YNFKEQ. In DNA form, the CDR3 reads TGTGCCAGCAGCCAAGAGAGGCCACCGTCGCCCTATGGCTACACCTTC. Translation: CASSQERPPSPYGYTF.

This chain connects TRBV23-1 to TRBJ2-5, with 7 bases matching TRBD1. TRBV23-1 is classed as an ORF, of uncertain function. Germline trimming cut 10 bases from V and 1 base from J; bases unmatched to any gene: 21. This CDR3 has 18 residues. The CDR3 nucleotides are TGCGCCACCCACCAGACAGGGCAGAAGGGGAGTCTCCAAGAGACCCAGTACTTC. It specifies CATHQTGQKGSLQETQYF.

This rearrangement joins TRBV18 to TRBJ2-5; 7 positions match TRBD1. The CDR3 length is 15 residues. CDR1 KGHSH and CDR2 LQKENI come from the germline V gene. V was pared by 5 bases and J by 2 bases, with 8 bases of the junction left unmatched. CDR3 in amino acids: CASSSDRVLQETQYF. Written as DNA, the CDR3 is TGTGCCAGCTCATCCGACAGGGTTCTACAAGAGACCCAGTACTTC.

The rearrangement links TRBV11-2 to TRBJ2-7, with 8 bases that match TRBD2. V dropped 5 bases and J dropped 7; count of bases not matched to a gene: 13. Germline loops: CDR1 SGHAT, CDR2 FQNNGV. The CDR3 is made up of 15 amino acids. CDR3 sequence (DNA): TGTGCCAGCAGCCCCAGAGTAGCGGGGCCCTCGGAGCAGTACTTC. Its translation is CASSPRVAGPSEQYF.

A few counts support this clone. This chain uses TRBV5-4 with TRBJ2-7; 12 nucleotides agree with TRBD2. This CDR3 comprises 14 residues. Germline CDR1 reads SGHNT; CDR2 reads YYREEE (reference sequence). Unmatched junction bases numbered 3, after V lost 4 bases and J lost 4 bases. The CDR3 is CASSPTSGGYEQYF. The CDR3 DNA reads TGTGCCAGCAGCCCAACTAGCGGGGGGTACGAGCAGTACTTC.

J is TRBJ2-7 and V is TRBV10-3; 8 bases fit TRBD1. Germline V lookup: CDR1 ENHRY, CDR2 SYGVKD. The CDR3 extends over 14 amino acids. Trimming removed 3 bases from V and 7 bases from J; junction bases left unmatched: 8. The CDR3 DNA reads TGTGCCATCAGTGACCGGGACAGGAGTTCGGAGCAGTACTTC. Its protein is CAISDRDRSSEQYF.

The chain links TRBV7-3 to TRBJ1-2; D may be TRBD1 (6 bases). Between the trimmed V and J ends, which lost 3 bases and 4 bases, there was a span of 15 bases. This CDR3 comprises 15 residues. Germline assignment: CDR1 SGHTA and CDR2 FQGTGA. The CDR3 reads CASSLLGGTGYGYTF. CDR3 in DNA: TGTGCCAGCAGCTTGTTAGGGGGAACCGGCTATGGCTACACCTTC.

The V and J genes are TRBV28 and TRBJ2-7; 11 nucleotides match TRBD1. V was clipped by 6 bases and J by 4 bases; unmatched bases: 8. The V gene's germline CDR1 is MDHEN and CDR2 SYDVKM. This CDR3 spans 15 amino acids. The CDR3 region is CASSQHRDRGYEQYF. The CDR3 DNA reads as TGTGCCAGCAGCCAACATCGGGACAGGGGGTACGAGCAGTACTTC.

This clone was picked up one time. The V gene is TRBV5-1, the J gene TRBJ2-1, with D perhaps TRBD2 (6 bases). CDR3 length: 14 residues. Germline assignment: CDR1 SGHRS and CDR2 YFSETQ. Trimming stripped 4 bases from V and 7 bases from J, with 15 bases between. The CDR3 DNA sequence: TGCGCCAGCAGCCTAAGGACTAACCCGAATGAGCAGTTCTTC. Protein: CASSLRTNPNEQFF.

The genes are TRBV30 and TRBJ1-2; D perhaps matches TRBD1 (5 bases). Germline loops: CDR1 GTSNPN, CDR2 SVGIG (reference sequence). The CDR3 consists of 12 residues. V gave up 0 bases and J gave up 7 bases, with 9 bases separating them. The CDR3 nucleotides read TGTGCCTGGAGTGTGGGGCAAGGTGGCTACACCTTC. This translates into CAWSVGQGGYTF.

The genes are TRBV6-1 and TRBJ2-1; 8 nucleotides agree with TRBD2. Germline V CDR1 and CDR2: MNHNS, SASEGT. Unmatched junction bases numbered 15, after V lost 5 bases and J lost 12 bases. The CDR3 has 15 amino acids. As DNA, the CDR3 is TGTGCCAGCAGTACTCACTTCGGGGGGGGTGAAGGGCAGTTCTTC. Translation: CASSTHFGGGEGQFF.

The rearrangement joins TRBV19 to TRBJ2-7, with D tentatively TRBD2 (6 bases). V was trimmed by 0 bases and J by 1 base, leaving 10 bases between them. The CDR3 extends over 15 amino acids. The germline V gene encodes CDR1 LNHDA and CDR2 SQIVND (reference sequence). Here the CDR3 reads CASSIEGGQSYEQYF. The DNA of the CDR3 is TGTGCCAGTAGTATAGAAGGAGGGCAGTCCTACGAGCAGTACTTC.

V and J are TRBV6-1 and TRBJ2-5, with 11 bases lining up with TRBD2. Germline V gives CDR1 MNHNS, CDR2 SASEGT. Trimming took 3 bases from V and 2 from J; bases not matched to a gene: 11. The CDR3 runs to 18 residues. The CDR3 region has the DNA TGTGCCAGCAGTGACCCCTCTAGCGGGAGGTTGGGGCAAGAGACCCAGTACTTC. Protein product: CASSDPSSGRLGQETQYF.

The chain has TRBV7-2 and TRBJ2-7; maybe TRBD2 (5 bases). CDR3 length: 12 residues. Germline V gene sequence: CDR1 SGHTA, CDR2 FQGNSA. V lost 5 bases, J lost 9 bases, and 14 bases lay in between. In DNA form, the CDR3 reads TGTGCCAGCAGCCGGATAAGTGGAGGGCAGTACTTC. Protein product: CASSRISGGQYF.

This sequence joins TRBV30 and TRBJ1-2, with D perhaps matching TRBD1 (6 bases). Germline V gene sequence: CDR1 GTSNPN, CDR2 SVGIG (reference sequence). This CDR3 contains 13 residues. Trimming shortened V by 3 bases and J by 2 bases, and 10 bases separated the two germline ends. This CDR3 reads CAWSEGVNYGYTF. As DNA, the CDR3 is TGTGCCTGGAGCGAGGGGGTGAACTATGGCTACACCTTC.

The chain carries TRBV7-6 and TRBJ2-5; D may be TRBD1 (8 bases). This CDR3 contains 14 residues. V was trimmed by 4 bases and J by 4 bases, leaving 13 bases between them. CDR1 is SGHVS and CDR2 is FNYEAQ in the germline V gene. CDR3 DNA sequence: TGTGCCAGCAGCTGGACAGGGAGGGGAGAGACCCAGTACTTC. Its translation is CASSWTGRGETQYF.

In this sample, this clone turned up a few times. This chain uses TRBV2 with TRBJ2-7, with D possibly TRBD2 on 6 matching bases. Per germline, CDR1 SNHLY and CDR2 FYNNEI. The V end lost 4 bases, the J end lost 5 bases, and 15 bases lay between the germline ends. The CDR3 sequence is 14 residues long. This CDR3 is CASSVGGAVNEQYF. In DNA form, the CDR3 reads TGTGCCAGCAGTGTAGGAGGGGCGGTCAACGAGCAGTACTTC.

The chain carries TRBV10-3 and TRBJ2-3; weak D call: TRBD2 (6 bases). Trimming stripped 4 bases from V and 6 bases from J, with 17 bases between. The length of the CDR3 is 15 residues. Germline values: CDR1 ENHRY, CDR2 SYGVKD. The CDR3 bases are TGTGCCATCAGTGCCGGGACCCCCGGGAGTGATACGCAGTATTTT. Residues: CAISAGTPGSDTQYF.

V gene TRBV2 combines with J gene TRBJ2-5; D is perhaps TRBD1 (6 bases). The end of the DNA is better explained by TRBJ2-7, so the J call may be wrong. CDR1 and CDR2 (germline): SNHLY, FYNNEI. CDR3 size: 15 residues. CDR3 region: CASNHQGYGTYEQYF. CDR3 in DNA: TGTGCCAGCAATCACCAGGGGTACGGGACCTACGAGCAGTACTTC.